The following is a T cell receptor beta chain sequence with its context. The CDR3 totals 13 residues. The germline V and J ends were trimmed by 1 base and 4 bases, with 7 bases remaining between them. The germline gives CDR1 LNHDA, CDR2 SQIVND (reference sequence). CD4+CD25+CD127- Tregs, CD4+CD25- non-Tregs, CD4 and CD8 cells were sorted. Clones were sequenced by immunoSEQ multiplex PCR, and TCRdb holds only the in-frame ones, with some missing. The sample lists around 61,000 clones; around 83% were seen once. The data stem from a study of Tregs in tolerant kidney transplant recipients. The clonotype originates from a human donor in good health. The sequencing sample was made of CD4+ T cells from blood. The chain links TRBV19 to TRBJ1-2; maybe TRBD1 (6 bases). CDR3 protein: CASSIAGAYGYTF. DNA of the CDR3: TGTGCCAGTAGTATAGCGGGGGCCTATGGCTACACCTTC.